This T cell receptor (beta chain) is drawn from a study of CD8+CD57+ T cells in acquired aplastic anemia. For the study at large: The mean DNA yield obtained from sorted CD4+ and CD8+ cells came to roughly 3.4 ug.

Selection for sequencing was limited to patients who had shown CD8+CD57+ cell expansion by flow cytometry. When blood sampling took place, the patients had received no therapy. Both TCR beta VDJ combination and CDR3 sequence profiling were carried out. Genomic DNA was the template for this profiling. TCRdb used MiXCR to reprocess the reads, holding one entry per CDR3 protein. The sample gives more than 200,000 distinct CDR3 sequences, roughly 50% of which show up once; about 20% is in the top ten. In this sample, this clonotype turned up a few times. No antigen is known for it. Trimming removed 1 base at V and 1 base at J, with 6 bases between. Germline CDR1 SQVTM, CDR2 ANQGSEA. The length of the CDR3 is 13 residues. Study-wide results and limits: Patients and controls shared 25 to 30 CD8+ CDR3 sequences, which appeared highly expressed in patients and within their immunodominant clones.

The J gene is TRBJ2-3, the V gene TRBV29-1; D remains unclear. The sequenced sample was sorted CD4+, CD8+, or CD8+CD57+ T cells (not recorded which) from PBMCs. The clonotype was recovered from a human donor with aplastic anemia. The CDR3, as DNA: TGCAGCGTTGAAGGTAGTGGCACAGATACGCAGTATTTT. Translating it yields CSVEGSGTDTQYF.